Below, 24 T cell receptor beta chains from the same sample are listed, as sequenced in a study of blood T cell repertoires in COVID-19. TCRdb's table, derived via immunoSEQ multiplex PCR, lists solely in-frame clones and lacks some. The sample has roughly 70,000 clones, about four fifths seen once. Material for sequencing was peripheral blood. The receptors were sampled from an older man who had recovered from COVID-19.

The chain is built from TRBV3-1 (or the pseudogene TRBV3-2) and TRBJ2-5, with TRBD1 matching over 7 bases. The germline CDR1 and CDR2 sequences are LGHDT and YNNKEL (reference sequence). The CDR3 length is 13 residues. V lost 4 bases to trimming and J lost 8 bases; unmatched junction nucleotides: 7. Here the CDR3 DNA reads TGTGCCAGCAGCCGAATTGACAGGGCAACCCAGTACTTC. It encodes CASSRIDRATQYF.

This chain uses TRBV5-3 with TRBJ2-7; TRBD1 might be the D (6 bases). TRBV5-3 is annotated as an ORF whose role is uncertain. V dropped 3 bases and J dropped 7 bases, with 23 bases sitting between them. The CDR3 has 16 residues. The DNA of the CDR3 is TGTGCCAGAAGCTCCACAGGGTTGCCGACTACGGGGGAGCAGTACTTC. This translates into CARSSTGLPTTGEQYF.

The gene calls are TRBV19 and TRBJ2-1; 10 bases map to TRBD2. Germline CDR1 and CDR2: LNHDA and SQIVND (reference sequence). The CDR3 loop spans 14 amino acids. J gave up 6 bases and V 4 bases, and 3 bases lay outside the gene matches. CDR3 region: CASSTGLASNEQFF. In DNA, the CDR3 is TGTGCCAGTAGTACGGGACTAGCGAGCAATGAGCAGTTCTTC.

The chain uses TRBV3-1 (or the pseudogene TRBV3-2) and TRBJ2-7, with D possibly being TRBD2 (6 bases). The CDR3 is made up of 15 amino acids. Germline CDR1 LGHDT, CDR2 YNNKEL (reference sequence). The V end was cut by 0 bases, the J end by 5 bases, with 14 bases between. The CDR3 DNA is TGTGCCAGCAGCCAAGAGACCGGGGGTGGAGACGAGCAGTACTTC. Its protein is CASSQETGGGDEQYF.

This chain links TRBV11-3 with TRBJ1-1; unclear D gene. CDR1 SGHNT and CDR2 YENEEA come from the germline V gene. V lost 2 bases and J 2 bases, leaving 9 bases between the germline ends. The CDR3 has 14 amino acids. CDR3 amino acids: CASSLSPRNTEAFF. The CDR3 nucleotides are TGTGCCAGCAGCTTAAGTCCCAGAAACACTGAAGCTTTCTTT.

J is TRBJ1-1 and V is TRBV29-1, with 9 bases aligning to TRBD1. Germline V gene lookup returns CDR1 SQVTM and CDR2 ANQGSEA. Trimming at V came to 5 bases and at J to 4 bases, leaving 11 bases not matched to a gene. The CDR3 extends over 15 amino acids. The CDR3 DNA follows: TGCAGCGTTCGTGGAAGGACAGGGGAATCCACTGAAGCTTTCTTT. This translates into CSVRGRTGESTEAFF.

The V and J genes are TRBV5-8 and TRBJ2-4, with 8 bases identical to TRBD2. The CDR3 length is 14 residues. Per germline, CDR1 SGHTS and CDR2 YDEGEE. Trimming took 0 bases from V and 5 from J; bases not matched to a gene: 1. The CDR3 nucleotides read TGTGCCAGCAGCTTGGTTAGCGGGGAAAACATTCAGTACTTC. Protein product: CASSLVSGENIQYF.

The gene calls are TRBV6-2 or TRBV6-3 and TRBJ2-7; D not resolved. This CDR3 has 14 residues. Germline V gene sequence: CDR1 MNHEY, CDR2 SVGEGT. V dropped 2 bases and J dropped 1 base, with 9 bases sitting between them. The CDR3 bases are TGTGCCAGCAGTTACCCCCTGCAGTCCTACGAGCAGTACTTC. This translates into CASSYPLQSYEQYF.

The V and J genes are TRBV4-3 and TRBJ2-3; 7 bases map to TRBD1. CDR1 is LGHNA, CDR2 YSLEER, per germline. This CDR3 contains 18 residues. The trim removed 0 bases at V and 0 bases at J, leaving 9 bases unmatched. CDR3 in amino acids: CASSQETSAGGSTDTQYF. DNA for the CDR3: TGCGCCAGCAGCCAAGAAACGAGCGCAGGGGGAAGCACAGATACGCAGTATTTT.

The chain employs TRBV11-3 and TRBJ2-7; maybe TRBD2 (6 bases). Trimming removed 3 bases from V and 6 bases from J, with 12 bases in between. This CDR3 has 13 residues. Germline CDR1 is SGHNT and CDR2 is YENEEA. The CDR3 coding sequence is TGTGCCAGCAGCTTCGGGGGACGTGGCGAGCAGTACTTC. It translates to CASSFGGRGEQYF.

CDR3 amino acids: CASSVQDLGGGYTF. The CDR3 coding sequence is TGTGCCAGCAGCGTACAGGATTTAGGTGGTGGCTACACCTTC. V usage is TRBV9 and J usage is TRBJ1-2, with D hard to call. Trimming removed 1 base from V and 7 bases from J, with 14 bases in between. This CDR3 is built from 14 residues. CDR1 and CDR2 (germline): SGDLS, YYNGEE.

The chain has TRBV7-9 and TRBJ2-7, with D maybe TRBD2 (6 bases). The V gene lost 5 bases and the J gene lost 0 bases, with 11 bases spanning the gap. Germline CDR1 reads SEHNR; CDR2 reads FQNEAQ (reference sequence). This CDR3 is 14 amino acids long. The CDR3 coding sequence is TGTGCCAGCAGCGATCCGGGAGTCTCCTACGAGCAGTACTTC. This translates into CASSDPGVSYEQYF.

The chain carries TRBV30 and TRBJ2-3; D possibly corresponds to TRBD1 (5 bases). The CDR3 spans 14 residues. The V gene lost 0 bases and the J gene lost 4 bases, with 11 bases spanning the gap. Germline V gives CDR1 GTSNPN, CDR2 SVGIG (reference sequence). The CDR3 loop reads CAWSVGAEADTQYF. The CDR3 DNA follows: TGTGCCTGGAGTGTAGGGGCGGAAGCAGATACGCAGTATTTT.

V usage is TRBV10-3 and J usage is TRBJ2-3; 8 bases align to TRBD1. There are 14 residues in the CDR3. Germline V gene sequence: CDR1 ENHRY, CDR2 SYGVKD. After removal of 5 bases from V and 4 bases from J, the junction contained 5 bases not matched to a gene. CDR3: CAISTGGYADTQYF. The CDR3, as DNA: TGTGCCATCAGTACAGGGGGTTACGCAGATACGCAGTATTTT.

V gene TRBV28 combines with J gene TRBJ1-1, with D perhaps TRBD1 (5 bases). This CDR3 spans 14 amino acids. Germline values: CDR1 MDHEN, CDR2 SYDVKM. V was trimmed by 6 bases and J by 4 bases, leaving 15 bases between them. In DNA form, the CDR3 reads TGTGCCAGCAGCGGGGGTTGGACCGGCACTGAAGCTTTCTTT. This translates into CASSGGWTGTEAFF.

CDR3 nucleotide sequence: TGTGCCAGCAGCCCAAACAGGGGGAACACTGAAGCTTTCTTT. This encodes CASSPNRGNTEAFF. V and J are TRBV7-9 and TRBJ1-1, with 7 bases matching TRBD1. There are 14 residues in the CDR3. V was pared by 5 bases and J by 1 base, with 4 bases of the junction left unmatched. Germline assignment: CDR1 SEHNR and CDR2 FQNEAQ (reference sequence).

The chain is built from TRBV3-1 (or the pseudogene TRBV3-2) and TRBJ2-5; 12 bases agree with TRBD2. Germline CDR1 is LGHDT and CDR2 is YNNKEL (reference sequence). The CDR3 has 15 amino acids. V shed 4 bases and J 7 bases; nucleotides not matched to a gene: 7. CDR3 in amino acids: CASSLLAGGPGTQYF. As DNA, the CDR3 is TGTGCCAGCAGCCTTCTAGCGGGAGGGCCGGGGACCCAGTACTTC.

The CDR3 loop is CASSLSGDGYTF. The CDR3 coding sequence is TGTGCCAGCAGTTTGTCAGGGGACGGCTACACCTTC. The chain recombines TRBV28 with TRBJ1-2; a weak D match, TRBD1 (6 bases). Germline loops: CDR1 MDHEN, CDR2 SYDVKM. The ends were cut back, 3 bases at V and 8 bases at J, with 10 bases in the middle. This CDR3 comprises 12 residues.

The chain has TRBV7-2 and TRBJ2-2, with D tentatively TRBD1 (5 bases). This CDR3 has 13 amino acids. The germline V and J ends were trimmed by 6 bases and 2 bases, with 7 bases remaining between them. Germline V gives CDR1 SGHTA, CDR2 FQGNSA. The CDR3 here is CASRDINTGELFF. DNA for the CDR3: TGTGCCAGCAGGGACATCAACACCGGGGAGCTGTTTTTT.

Here the CDR3 reads CASIMTSTGNEQFF. CDR3 sequence (DNA): TGTGCCAGCATTATGACTTCTACCGGCAATGAGCAGTTCTTC. The V gene is TRBV19, the J gene TRBJ2-1, with D uncertain. V was cut by 9 bases and J by 6 bases, with 18 bases left in between. CDR1 LNHDA and CDR2 SQIVND come from the germline V gene (reference sequence). The CDR3 has 14 residues.

In DNA, the CDR3 is TGTGCCAGCAGCTATGGACTGCTGGGGGAAAAACTGTTTTTT. It is translated as CASSYGLLGEKLFF. The chain combines TRBV7-3 with TRBJ1-4, with D uncertain. The CDR3 length is 14 residues. Per germline, CDR1 SGHTA and CDR2 FQGTGA. V was shortened by 4 bases and J by 8 bases, with 14 bases between the two germline ends.

V usage is TRBV7-2 and J usage is TRBJ1-6; 8 bases line up with TRBD1. J gave up 8 bases and V 1 base, and 4 bases lay outside the gene matches. The CDR3 runs to 15 residues. Germline CDR1 and CDR2: SGHTA and FQGNSA. The CDR3 loop reads CASSLGTGGDSPLHF. CDR3 sequence (DNA): TGTGCCAGCAGCTTAGGCACAGGGGGGGATTCACCCCTCCACTTT.

V gene TRBV5-1 combines with J gene TRBJ2-1; 13 nucleotides line up with TRBD2. Losses at the gene ends were 3 bases for V and 9 bases for J; bases not matched to a gene: 6. This CDR3 contains 15 residues. Germline V lookup: CDR1 SGHRS, CDR2 YFSETQ. The CDR3 protein is CASSYGLAGVPEQFF. The CDR3 DNA is TGCGCCAGCAGCTACGGACTAGCGGGAGTCCCTGAGCAGTTCTTC. The full variable domain, rest sourced from reference TRBV5-1 and TRBJ2-1, is KAGVTQTPRYLIKTRGQQVTLSCSPISGHRSVSWYQQTPGQGLQFLFEYFSETQRNKGNFPGRFSGRQFSNSRSEMNVSTLELGDSALYLCASSYGLAGVPEQFFGPGTRLTVL.

This clone was observed a single time. The chain has TRBV7-3 and TRBJ1-1; tentatively, D is TRBD1 (6 bases). This CDR3 has 13 amino acids. Trimming cost V 5 bases and J 14 bases, with 21 bases left between them. Germline V CDR1 and CDR2: SGHTA, FQGTGA. The CDR3 reads CASSVTGTTTPFF. The CDR3 DNA is TGTGCCAGCAGCGTTACAGGGACTACTACGCCCTTCTTT. The variable domain in full, with the rest retrieved from reference TRBV7-3 and TRBJ1-1, is GAGVSQTPSNKVTEKGKYVELRCDPISGHTALYWYRQSLGQGPEFLIYFQGTGAADDSGLPNDRFFAVRPEGSVSTLKIQRTERGDSAVYLCASSVTGTTTPFFGQGTRLTVV.